The clone carrying this T cell receptor beta chain appeared a few times. The entry originates in a study of blood T cell repertoires in COVID-19. Authors' processing steps: Estimated nucleated cell counts came from reference gene primer amplification. Here immunoSEQ multiplex PCR was the method, and the copy in TCRdb shows in-frame clones only, minus some. Clone size and the V and J calls come from that table; the DNA yielded D and trimming. The sample consists of roughly 190,000 clones, around 84% of them appearing once. Two negative PCRs, clearance, or symptom resolution were required of recovered Cohort 3 donors. Germline loops: CDR1 MDHEN, CDR2 SYDVKM. Trimming left V 4 bases short and J 5 bases short, with 17 bases between. The CDR3 is 15 residues long.

The receptor was derived from a woman younger than 45 who had recovered from COVID-19. The chain is built from TRBV28 and TRBJ1-1; D perhaps matches TRBD1 (5 bases). Sequencing input: PBMCs or T cells enriched from blood (not recorded which). CDR3 sequence (DNA): TGTGCCAGCAGTTCCGCGGGGGAGGGGAGGACTGAAGCTTTCTTT. Translating it yields CASSSAGEGRTEAFF.